This paragraph reports one T cell receptor (beta chain). Mismatch with germline at one junction end may stem from a read error. The source of the sample is a study of blood T cells in healthy people across ages. CDR1 and CDR2 from the germline V gene are SGHRS and YFSETQ. The CDR3 spans 15 residues. Each of the donors had about 9.9 milliliters of peripheral blood drawn into EDTA-treated Vacutainer tubes. A second 7 to 11 cycle PCR used barcoded and J-beta primers. TCRdb used MiXCR to reprocess the 5' RACE reads, holding one entry per CDR3 protein. The data hold about 640,000 distinct CDR3 sequences, with 58% observed a single time.

Sequencing was performed on blood. The receptor was isolated from a man in his sixties in good health. The chain joins TRBV5-1 to TRBJ2-1; 10 nucleotides match TRBD1. The CDR3, as DNA: TGCGCCAGCAGCCGACAGGGGGCGAACTACGATGAGCAGTTCTTC. Amino acids: CASSRQGANYDEQFF.